This T cell receptor (beta chain) came from a study of CD4+ T cells in melanoma. The CDR3 sequence is 15 residues long. Germline-derived CDR1 and CDR2 are SQVTM and ANQGSEA. Between the trimmed V and J ends, which lost 4 bases and 1 base, there was a span of 16 bases. Clones were sequenced by immunoSEQ multiplex PCR, and TCRdb holds only the in-frame ones, with some missing. Among around 6,700 clones listed, roughly 47% were seen once. Sequencing was performed on cells from a culture (not recorded whether cultured in vitro). The origin of this receptor is a human donor with melanoma. The rearrangement uses TRBV29-1 and TRBJ1-1; D perhaps matches TRBD1 (5 bases). CDR3 nucleotides: TGCAGCGTTGGTGGATCGGGACTTACGAACACTGAAGCTTTCTTT. Protein: CSVGGSGLTNTEAFF. Filled out from reference TRBV29-1 and TRBJ1-1, the complete variable domain reads SAVISQKPSRDICQRGTSLTIQCQVDSQVTMMFWYRQQPGQSLTLIATANQGSEATYESGFVIDKFPISRPNLTFSTLTVSNMSPEDSSIYLCSVGGSGLTNTEAFFGQGTRLTVV.